A single sample gave rise to the 30 T cell receptor beta chains below, sequenced in a study of identical twins. One entry per CDR3 protein results from TCRdb running MiXCR on the 5' RACE reads. The profile covers 420,000 or so distinct CDR3 sequences, with approximately 17% appearing a single time and 12% taken by the ten largest. The sample consisted of naive T cells sorted from blood. All receptors derive from a man in his fifties or sixties in good health.

This clonotype was recorded a few times. CDR3 sequence (DNA): TGTGCCAGCAGTTTAATGGGGGCGACTAATGAAAAACTGTTTTTT. Encoded protein: CASSLMGATNEKLFF. The rearrangement uses TRBV27 and TRBJ1-4; D perhaps matches TRBD1 (6 bases). In germline, CDR1 is MNHEY, CDR2 SMNVEV (reference sequence). This CDR3 region has 15 residues. Trimming removed 2 bases at V and 2 bases at J, with 9 bases between.

This clonotype has at least ten counts. The chain couples TRBV12-3 or TRBV12-4 to TRBJ2-5; D may be TRBD1 (6 bases). CDR3 length: 13 amino acids. Trimming left V 6 bases short and J 0 bases short, with 8 bases between. The CDR3 DNA reads as TGTGCCAGCAGCGACAGGAACCAAGAGACCCAGTACTTC. It codes for CASSDRNQETQYF.

This clonotype was seen only a few times. This chain uses TRBV6-1 with TRBJ1-2; D gene ambiguous. V lost 6 bases, J lost 5 bases, and 13 bases lay in between. There are 13 residues in the CDR3. Germline V gene lookup returns CDR1 MNHNS and CDR2 SASEGT. Here the CDR3 reads CASSQTTIYGYTF. The CDR3 DNA reads TGTGCCAGCAGCCAGACCACAATTTATGGCTACACCTTC.

This clonotype appeared a few times. V usage is TRBV29-1 and J usage is TRBJ2-2, with TRBD1 matching 12 bases. CDR3 length equals 17 residues. Germline trimming cut 5 bases from V and 1 base from J; bases unmatched to any gene: 8. Per the germline V gene, CDR1 is SQVTM and CDR2 is ANQGSEA. The CDR3 spells CSVPGTGGVLNTGELFF. For the CDR3, the DNA is TGCAGCGTTCCTGGGACAGGGGGCGTGTTGAACACCGGGGAGCTGTTTTTT.

The chain joins TRBV6-1 to TRBJ2-5; 7 bases map to TRBD1. This CDR3 is 15 amino acids long. CDR1 is MNHNS and CDR2 is SASEGT in the germline V gene. The junction had 9 bases not matched to a gene; V was cut back by 6 bases and J by 2 bases. CDR3 nucleotides: TGTGCCAGCAGCCGACACGGGACAGATCAAGAGACCCAGTACTTC. Translated: CASSRHGTDQETQYF.

Only a few counts were recorded for this clonotype. The rearrangement joins TRBV20-1 to TRBJ2-1, with TRBD1 matching 8 bases. The CDR3 spans 15 residues. V lost 3 bases and J lost 3; bases outside the gene matches: 7. CDR1 and CDR2 (germline): DFQATT, SNEGSKA (reference sequence). CDR3 sequence reads: CSASGDRRHYNEQFF. CDR3 nucleotides: TGCAGTGCTAGTGGGGACAGGCGACACTACAATGAGCAGTTCTTC.

This clonotype was detected a few times. The chain employs TRBV5-1 and TRBJ2-5, with 7 bases lining up with TRBD2. CDR3 length: 13 amino acids. Germline V gene lookup returns CDR1 SGHRS and CDR2 YFSETQ. V gave up 7 bases and J gave up 7 bases; unmatched junction bases: 10. Written as DNA, the CDR3 is TGCGCCAGCGCGACGGGGAGGGACGGGACCCAGTACTTC. As protein: CASATGRDGTQYF. Full variable domain (missing parts from reference TRBV5-1 and TRBJ2-5): KAGVTQTPRYLIKTRGQQVTLSCSPISGHRSVSWYQQTPGQGLQFLFEYFSETQRNKGNFPGRFSGRQFSNSRSEMNVSTLELGDSALYLCASATGRDGTQYFGPGTRLLVL.

The CDR3 region has the DNA TGTGCCAGCGGATCGGACAGGGGAACAGATACGCAGTATTTT. Amino acids: CASGSDRGTDTQYF. The chain has TRBV2 and TRBJ2-3, with 9 bases matching TRBD1. Germline V lookup: CDR1 SNHLY, CDR2 FYNNEI. The CDR3 totals 14 residues. With V trimmed by 8 bases and J by 3 bases, 6 bases remained unmatched.

The rearrangement uses TRBV11-2 and TRBJ2-1; 8 bases fit TRBD1. With V trimmed by 1 base and J by 5 bases, 7 bases remained unmatched. CDR3 length: 16 residues. CDR1 and CDR2 (germline): SGHAT, FQNNGV. In nucleotides, the CDR3 is TGTGCCAGCAGCTTAGGCCCGGACAGGGCGAACAATGAGCAGTTCTTC. Its translation is CASSLGPDRANNEQFF.

The rearrangement joins TRBV6-5 to TRBJ2-6; the D gene is possibly TRBD1 (5 bases). This CDR3 has 19 amino acids. From germline, CDR1 is MNHEY and CDR2 SVGAGI. V lost 2 bases, J lost 0 bases, and 17 bases lay in between. For the CDR3, the DNA is TGTGCCAGCAGTTACGGTTCCTGGGGTCAGGGCTCTGGGGCCAACGTCCTGACTTTC. Protein sequence: CASSYGSWGQGSGANVLTF.

The gene calls are TRBV5-1 and TRBJ1-1; D is undetermined. CDR3 length: 14 residues. Trimming took 2 bases from V and 1 from J, leaving 9 bases between them. Germline V gene sequence: CDR1 SGHRS, CDR2 YFSETQ. The chain's CDR3 is CASSLEHPNTEAFF. The CDR3 DNA reads TGCGCCAGCAGCTTAGAACACCCGAACACTGAAGCTTTCTTT.

A note on this clonotype: Germline and junction disagree at one end, which may indicate a read error. V and J are TRBV7-6 and TRBJ2-6; 8 bases fit TRBD1. Germline V CDR1 and CDR2: SGHVS, FNYEAQ. The CDR3 has 18 amino acids. CDR3 DNA: TGTGCCAGCAGCTTAACCGGGACAGGATTCTCTGGGGCCGACGTCCTGACTTTC. This sequence encodes CASSLTGTGFSGADVLTF.

At least ten counts were recorded for this clonotype. As DNA, the CDR3 is TGTGCCAGCAGCTCTTACAGGTCCTCCCGTCTGAATGAAAAACTGTTTTTT. As protein: CASSSYRSSRLNEKLFF. The V and J genes are TRBV7-9 and TRBJ1-4; D possibly corresponds to TRBD1 (5 bases). This CDR3 is 17 amino acids long. V lost 4 bases and J 5 bases, leaving 20 bases between the germline ends. Germline CDR1 reads SEHNR; CDR2 reads FQNEAQ (reference sequence).

This clonotype has more than one count but fewer than ten. The V and J genes are TRBV4-3 and TRBJ2-1, with 10 bases matching TRBD2. There are 14 residues in the CDR3. Germline V gene lookup returns CDR1 LGHNA and CDR2 YSLEER. V shed 6 bases, J shed 9 bases, and the junction held 8 bases outside the gene matches. Here the CDR3 reads CASSEREGRTEQFF. Written as DNA, the CDR3 is TGCGCCAGCAGTGAGCGGGAGGGCCGGACTGAGCAGTTCTTC.

The sample holds a few counts of this clonotype. The chain uses TRBV6-5 and TRBJ1-2, with D maybe TRBD1 (6 bases). CDR1 and CDR2 from the germline V gene are MNHEY and SVGAGI. V lost 4 bases and J lost 2, with 14 bases in between. The CDR3 loop spans 15 amino acids. CDR3: CASSSHLDRNYGYTF. The DNA for the CDR3 is TGTGCCAGCAGTTCCCACCTAGACAGGAACTATGGCTACACCTTC.

There are many counts of this clonotype. The V gene is TRBV20-1, the J gene TRBJ2-2, with a possible D match to TRBD1 (5 bases). Between the trimmed V and J ends, which lost 6 bases and 7 bases, there was a span of 12 bases. Looked up from germline, CDR1 is DFQATT and CDR2 is SNEGSKA (reference sequence). This CDR3 region has 12 residues. The CDR3 nucleotides are TGCAGTGCGTGCAGGGATGTCGGGGAGCTGTTTTTT. This translates into CSACRDVGELFF.

This clonotype showed up just a few times. V gene TRBV20-1 combines with J gene TRBJ1-4, with a weak D call TRBD1 (6 bases). Looked up from germline, CDR1 is DFQATT and CDR2 is SNEGSKA (reference sequence). V gave up 6 bases and J gave up 0 bases, with 11 bases separating them. The length of the CDR3 is 14 residues. CDR3 coding DNA: TGCAGTGCAACAGGGAGTTCAACTAATGAAAAACTGTTTTTT. This codes for CSATGSSTNEKLFF.

The chain uses TRBV20-1 and TRBJ2-7; TRBD2 is a possible D gene (5 bases). Deletions cut 2 bases from V and 3 bases from J, with 5 bases between. The germline gives CDR1 DFQATT, CDR2 SNEGSKA (reference sequence). There are 11 residues in the CDR3. The CDR3 bases are TGCAGTGCTAGACGGGACTACGAGCAGTACTTC. Translation: CSARRDYEQYF.

This clonotype was found a few times. V usage is TRBV21-1 and J usage is TRBJ1-1. TRBV21-1 is recorded as a pseudogene. The CDR3 length is 14 residues. CDR3 sequence: CASIIRRPVGEAFF. CDR3 bases: TGTGCCAGCATCATACGACGGCCGGTAGGTGAAGCTTTCTTT.

This clonotype came up many times. V is TRBV5-1 and J is TRBJ2-3; D is ambiguous. V shed 6 bases and J shed 4 bases, with 15 bases lying between them. CDR3 length equals 14 residues. Looked up from germline, CDR1 is SGHRS and CDR2 is YFSETQ. CDR3 sequence (DNA): TGCGCCAGCACCCGTAGGCCCCCGGCAGATACGCAGTATTTT. Protein: CASTRRPPADTQYF.

This rearrangement joins TRBV29-1 to TRBJ1-1, with 9 bases aligning to TRBD1. The CDR3 sequence is 14 residues long. V lost 7 bases to trimming and J lost 1 base; unmatched junction nucleotides: 7. Germline CDR1 reads SQVTM; CDR2 reads ANQGSEA. CDR3 amino acids: CSATGGQENTEAFF. The CDR3 DNA reads as TGCAGCGCCACAGGGGGCCAGGAGAACACTGAAGCTTTCTTT.

This clonotype was observed a handful of times. The CDR3 nucleotides read TGCGCCAGCAGCGTGAACAGGGGGCAAAGGTCCTACGAGCAGTACTTC. It specifies CASSVNRGQRSYEQYF. The chain recombines TRBV5-1 with TRBJ2-7, with TRBD1 identical over 9 bases. The CDR3 sequence is 16 residues long. The junction had 9 bases not matched to a gene; V was cut back by 4 bases and J by 1 base. Looked up from germline, CDR1 is SGHRS and CDR2 is YFSETQ.

This clonotype was picked up a small number of times. This sequence joins TRBV27 and TRBJ2-5; 8 bases agree with TRBD1. The length of the CDR3 is 14 residues. Per germline, CDR1 MNHEY and CDR2 SMNVEV (reference sequence). Trimming at V came to 3 bases and at J to 6 bases, leaving 6 bases not matched to a gene. The DNA of the CDR3 is TGTGCCAGCAGTTTGACTAGACAGGGGAAGACCCAGTACTTC. It translates to CASSLTRQGKTQYF.

The chain links TRBV28 to TRBJ2-5, with 10 bases matching TRBD2. V shed 1 base, J shed 3 bases, and the junction held 5 bases outside the gene matches. Germline V gene lookup returns CDR1 MDHEN and CDR2 SYDVKM. The CDR3 contains 16 residues. This chain's CDR3 is CASSLLAGGLKETQYF. The CDR3 bases are TGTGCCAGCAGTTTATTAGCGGGGGGACTAAAAGAGACCCAGTACTTC.

The J gene is TRBJ2-7, the V gene TRBV12-3 or TRBV12-4; 8 positions match TRBD2. The CDR3 sequence is 16 residues long. V trimming: 3 bases; J trimming: 5 bases; junction bases outside the gene matches: 12. CDR3 residues: CASSLWPGGPAHEQYF. For the CDR3, the DNA is TGTGCCAGCAGTTTGTGGCCGGGGGGGCCAGCCCACGAGCAGTACTTC.

This clonotype was picked up many times. A junction end diverges from the germline sequence, so it may reflect a read error. The V and J genes are TRBV20-1 and TRBJ2-7; tentative D call: TRBD2 (6 bases). The CDR3 has 11 amino acids. CDR1 is DFQATT, CDR2 SNEGSKA, per germline (reference sequence). The CDR3 region has the DNA TGCAGTGCCGGCTCGCCCGGGACTCCGCTCTTC. As protein: CSAGSPGTPLF.

V is TRBV5-1 and J is TRBJ2-7, with D perhaps matching TRBD2 (5 bases). CDR3 length equals 12 residues. The germline V and J ends were trimmed by 7 bases and 3 bases, with 11 bases remaining between them. CDR1 is SGHRS and CDR2 is YFSETQ in the germline V gene. The CDR3 loop reads CASGRSHYEQYF. CDR3 coding DNA: TGCGCCAGCGGGAGATCTCACTACGAGCAGTACTTC.

This chain joins TRBV20-1 and TRBJ2-1; 11 positions match TRBD1. CDR3 size: 14 residues. J gave up 7 bases and V 4 bases, and 6 bases lay outside the gene matches. CDR1 is DFQATT and CDR2 is SNEGSKA in the germline V gene (reference sequence). The CDR3 nucleotides read TGCAGTGCTATTGGACAGGGGGCTTTTAATGAGCAGTTCTTC. Protein: CSAIGQGAFNEQFF.

This clonotype appeared many times. The genes are TRBV4-2 and TRBJ1-1; 8 positions match TRBD1. The CDR3 runs 15 residues. Trimming removed 4 bases from V and 1 base from J; junction bases left unmatched: 5. The germline CDR1 and CDR2 sequences are LGHNA and YNFKEQ. The CDR3 protein is CASSPSGQANTEAFF. CDR3 bases: TGTGCCAGCAGCCCTTCGGGACAGGCGAACACTGAAGCTTTCTTT.

This clonotype was found many times. The chain joins TRBV20-1 to TRBJ2-7, with D tentatively TRBD2 (5 bases). Germline V CDR1 and CDR2: DFQATT, SNEGSKA (reference sequence). The CDR3 consists of 13 residues. V was cut by 5 bases and J by 3 bases, with 14 bases left in between. CDR3 in amino acids: CSAPGIEFYEQYF. DNA for the CDR3: TGCAGTGCTCCCGGGATAGAATTCTACGAGCAGTACTTC.